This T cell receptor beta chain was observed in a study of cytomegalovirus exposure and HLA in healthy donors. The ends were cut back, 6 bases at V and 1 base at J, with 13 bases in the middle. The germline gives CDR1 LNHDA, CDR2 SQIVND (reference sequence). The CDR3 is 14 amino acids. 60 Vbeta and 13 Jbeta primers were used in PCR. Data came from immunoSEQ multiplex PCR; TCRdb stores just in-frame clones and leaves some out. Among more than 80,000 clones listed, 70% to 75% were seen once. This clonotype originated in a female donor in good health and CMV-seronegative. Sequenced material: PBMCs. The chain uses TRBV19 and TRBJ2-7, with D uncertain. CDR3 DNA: TGTGCCAGTAGCCTCCGCTGGGCTTCCTACGAGCAGTACTTC. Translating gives CASSLRWASYEQYF.